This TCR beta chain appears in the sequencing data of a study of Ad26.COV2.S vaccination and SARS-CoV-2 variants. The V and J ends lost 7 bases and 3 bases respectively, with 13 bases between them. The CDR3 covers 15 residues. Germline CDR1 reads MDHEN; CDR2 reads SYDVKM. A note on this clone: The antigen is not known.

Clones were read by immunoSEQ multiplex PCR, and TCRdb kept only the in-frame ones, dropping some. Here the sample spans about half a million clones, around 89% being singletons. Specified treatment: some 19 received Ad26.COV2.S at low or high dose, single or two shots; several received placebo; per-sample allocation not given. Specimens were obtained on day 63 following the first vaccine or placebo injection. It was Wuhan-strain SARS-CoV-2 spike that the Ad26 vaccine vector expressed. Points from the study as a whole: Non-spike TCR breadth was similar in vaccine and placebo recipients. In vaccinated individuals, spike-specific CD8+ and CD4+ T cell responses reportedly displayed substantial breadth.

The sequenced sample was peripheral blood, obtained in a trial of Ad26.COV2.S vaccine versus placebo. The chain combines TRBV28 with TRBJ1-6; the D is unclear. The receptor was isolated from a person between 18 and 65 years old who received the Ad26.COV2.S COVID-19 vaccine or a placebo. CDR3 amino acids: CASTPASNYNSPLHF. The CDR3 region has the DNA TGTGCCAGCACCCCGGCGAGCAACTATAATTCACCCCTCCACTTT.